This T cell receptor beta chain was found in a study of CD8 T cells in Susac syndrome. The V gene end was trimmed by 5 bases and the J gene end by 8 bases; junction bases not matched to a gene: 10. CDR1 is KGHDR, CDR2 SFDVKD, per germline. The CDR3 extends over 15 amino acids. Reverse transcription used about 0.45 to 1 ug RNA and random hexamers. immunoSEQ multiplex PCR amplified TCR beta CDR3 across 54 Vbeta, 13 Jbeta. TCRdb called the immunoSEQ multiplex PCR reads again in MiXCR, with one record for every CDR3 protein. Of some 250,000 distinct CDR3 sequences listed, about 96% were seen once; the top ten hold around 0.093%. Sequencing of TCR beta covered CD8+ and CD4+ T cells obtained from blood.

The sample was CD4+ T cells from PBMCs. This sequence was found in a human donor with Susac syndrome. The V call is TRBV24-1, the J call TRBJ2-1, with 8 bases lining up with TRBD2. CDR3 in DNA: TGTGCCACCAGTGGAGAGGGACTAGTGACACATGAGCAGTTCTTC. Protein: CATSGEGLVTHEQFF.